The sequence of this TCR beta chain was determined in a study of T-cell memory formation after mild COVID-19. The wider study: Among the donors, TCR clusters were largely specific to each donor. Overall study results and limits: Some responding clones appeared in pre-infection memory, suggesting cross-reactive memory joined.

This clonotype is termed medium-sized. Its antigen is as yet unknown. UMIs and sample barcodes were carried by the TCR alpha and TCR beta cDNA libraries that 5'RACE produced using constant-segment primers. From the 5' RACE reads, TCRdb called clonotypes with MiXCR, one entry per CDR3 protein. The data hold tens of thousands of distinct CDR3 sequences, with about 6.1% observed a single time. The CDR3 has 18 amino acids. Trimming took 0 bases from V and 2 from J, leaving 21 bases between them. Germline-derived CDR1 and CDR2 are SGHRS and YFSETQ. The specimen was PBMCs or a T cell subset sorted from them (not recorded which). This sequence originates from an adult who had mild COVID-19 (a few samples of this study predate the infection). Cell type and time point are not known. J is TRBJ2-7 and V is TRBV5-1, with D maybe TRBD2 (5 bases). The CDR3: CASSLVGEGRKQAYEQYF. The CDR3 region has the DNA TGCGCCAGCAGCTTGGTTGGCGAGGGCAGAAAGCAGGCCTACGAGCAGTACTTC.